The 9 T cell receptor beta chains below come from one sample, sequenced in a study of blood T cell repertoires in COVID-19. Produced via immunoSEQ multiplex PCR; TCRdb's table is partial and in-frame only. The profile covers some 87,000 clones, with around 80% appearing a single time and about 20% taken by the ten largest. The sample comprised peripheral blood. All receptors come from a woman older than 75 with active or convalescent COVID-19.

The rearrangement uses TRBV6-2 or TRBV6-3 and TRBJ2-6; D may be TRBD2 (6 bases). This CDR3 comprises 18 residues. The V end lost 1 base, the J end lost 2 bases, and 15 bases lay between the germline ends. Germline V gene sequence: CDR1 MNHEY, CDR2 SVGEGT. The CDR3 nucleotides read TGTGCCAGCAGTTACTTCCCGTTCAGGGAGGCTGGGGCCAACGTCCTGACTTTC. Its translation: CASSYFPFREAGANVLTF.

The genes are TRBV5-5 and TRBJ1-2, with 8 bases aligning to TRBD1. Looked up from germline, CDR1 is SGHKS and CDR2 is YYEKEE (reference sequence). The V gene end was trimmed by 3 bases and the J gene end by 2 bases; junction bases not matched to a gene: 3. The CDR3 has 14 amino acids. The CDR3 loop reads CASSSGTGNYGYTF. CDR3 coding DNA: TGTGCCAGCAGCTCTGGGACAGGCAACTATGGCTACACCTTC.

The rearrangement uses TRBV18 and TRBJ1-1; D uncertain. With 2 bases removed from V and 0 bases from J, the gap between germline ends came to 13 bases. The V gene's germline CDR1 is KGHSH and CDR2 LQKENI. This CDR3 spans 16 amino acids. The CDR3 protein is CASSPGVRGMNTEAFF. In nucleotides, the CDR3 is TGTGCCAGCTCACCAGGGGTCCGAGGGATGAACACTGAAGCTTTCTTT. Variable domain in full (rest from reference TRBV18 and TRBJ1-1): NAGVMQNPRHLVRRRGQEARLRCSPMKGHSHVYWYRQLPEEGLKFMVYLQKENIIDESGMPKERFSAEFPKEGPSILRIQQVVRGDSAAYFCASSPGVRGMNTEAFFGQGTRLTVV.

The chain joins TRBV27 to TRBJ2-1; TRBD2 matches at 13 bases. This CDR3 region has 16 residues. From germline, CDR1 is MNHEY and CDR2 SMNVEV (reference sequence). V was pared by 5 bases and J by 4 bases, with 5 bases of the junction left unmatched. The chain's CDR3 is CASSPTSGGIYNEQFF. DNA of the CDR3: TGTGCCAGCAGTCCGACTAGCGGGGGGATTTACAATGAGCAGTTCTTC.

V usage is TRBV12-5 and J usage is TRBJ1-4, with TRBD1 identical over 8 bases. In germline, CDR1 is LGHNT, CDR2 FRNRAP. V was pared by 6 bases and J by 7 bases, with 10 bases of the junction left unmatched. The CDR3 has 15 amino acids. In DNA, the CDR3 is TGTGCTAGTGGGAGGGACAGGATAGGAGGTGAAAAACTGTTTTTT. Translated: CASGRDRIGGEKLFF. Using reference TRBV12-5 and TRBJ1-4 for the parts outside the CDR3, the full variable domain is DARVTQTPRHKVTEMGQEVTMRCQPILGHNTVFWYRQTMMQGLELLAYFRNRAPLDDSGMPKDRFSAEMPDATLATLKIQPSEPRDSAVYFCASGRDRIGGEKLFFGSGTQLSVL.

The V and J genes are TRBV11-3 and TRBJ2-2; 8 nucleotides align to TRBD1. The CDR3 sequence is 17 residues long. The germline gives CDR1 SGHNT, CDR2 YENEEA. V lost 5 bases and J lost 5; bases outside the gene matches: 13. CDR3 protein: CASSPRSRTGITGELFF. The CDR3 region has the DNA TGTGCCAGCAGCCCTCGATCCCGGACAGGGATTACCGGGGAGCTGTTTTTT.

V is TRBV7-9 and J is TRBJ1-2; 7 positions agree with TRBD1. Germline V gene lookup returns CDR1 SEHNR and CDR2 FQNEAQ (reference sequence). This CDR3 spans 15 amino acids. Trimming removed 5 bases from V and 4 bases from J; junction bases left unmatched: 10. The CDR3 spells CASSQTGWGLYGYTF. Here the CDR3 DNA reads TGTGCCAGCAGCCAGACAGGGTGGGGTCTCTATGGCTACACCTTC.

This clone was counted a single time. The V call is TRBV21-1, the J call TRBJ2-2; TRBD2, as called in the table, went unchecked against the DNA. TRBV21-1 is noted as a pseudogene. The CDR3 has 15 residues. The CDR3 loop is CASSLFPGGTGELFF. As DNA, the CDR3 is TGTGCCAGCAGCCTCTTCCCTGGGGGGACCGGGGAGCTGTTTTTT.

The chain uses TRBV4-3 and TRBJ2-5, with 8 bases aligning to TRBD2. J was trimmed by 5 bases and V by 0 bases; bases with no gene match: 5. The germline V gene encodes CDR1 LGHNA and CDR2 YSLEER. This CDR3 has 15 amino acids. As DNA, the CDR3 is TGCGCCAGCAGCCAAGACGGCGGGGGGCTGGAGACCCAGTACTTC. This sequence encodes CASSQDGGGLETQYF.